One sample yielded the 10 T cell receptor beta chains listed below, sequenced in a study of yellow fever vaccine responses in identical twins. TCRdb called the RT-PCR reads again in MiXCR, with one record for every CDR3 protein. Here the sample spans about 710 distinct CDR3 sequences, less than 85% being singletons. The source was T cells from blood (PBMCs), unsorted or a sorted subset (not recorded which), collected before or after yellow fever vaccination (not recorded which). The receptor source for this set is a female donor who received the yellow fever vaccine.

CDR3 sequence (DNA): TGTGCCAGCAGCCAGGGCCCCTACGAGCAGTACTTC. Translated, it gives CASSQGPYEQYF. J is TRBJ2-7 and V is TRBV2, with TRBD1 as a possible D gene (5 bases). Germline V gene data show CDR1 as SNHLY and CDR2 as FYNNEI. The CDR3 is made up of 12 amino acids. The V end lost 6 bases, the J end lost 2 bases, and 8 bases lay between the germline ends.

V usage is TRBV12-1 and J usage is TRBJ2-2; the tabulated D call, TRBD1, remains unverified against the DNA. TRBV12-1 is an annotated pseudogene. This CDR3 is 18 amino acids long. CDR3 bases: TGTGCCAGCAGCCCACTTTGGGCCGGGACCCCGAACACCGGGGAGCTGTTTTTT. This gives the protein CASSPLWAGTPNTGELFF.

The chain couples TRBV5-6 to TRBJ2-1, with a possible D match to TRBD2 (5 bases). Trimming removed 0 bases at V and 4 bases at J, with 17 bases between. Germline-derived CDR1 and CDR2 are SGHDT and YYEEEE. The CDR3 runs to 17 residues. The CDR3 DNA reads TGTGCCAGCAGCTTGGCCGGGGTCAGATTAGGGTACAATGAGCAGTTCTTC. This encodes CASSLAGVRLGYNEQFF.

This chain connects TRBV11-2 to TRBJ2-3; no reliable D call. The V and J ends lost 5 bases and 0 bases respectively, with 9 bases between them. This CDR3 region has 14 residues. The V gene's germline CDR1 is SGHAT and CDR2 FQNNGV. CDR3 in DNA: TGTGCCAGCAGCCGGACGGGCAGCACAGATACGCAGTATTTT. This sequence encodes CASSRTGSTDTQYF.

The chain is built from TRBV11-1 and TRBJ2-1, with D perhaps matching TRBD2 (6 bases). The germline CDR1 and CDR2 sequences are SGHAT and FQDESV (reference sequence). The V end lost 5 bases, the J end lost 10 bases, and 24 bases lay between the germline ends. This CDR3 is built from 16 residues. The CDR3 reads CASSPYRDSQRGEQFF. The CDR3, as DNA: TGTGCCAGCAGCCCCTACCGGGACTCCCAGAGGGGAGAGCAGTTCTTC.

The chain combines TRBV10-1 with TRBJ1-2; TRBD1 is a possible D gene (5 bases). This CDR3 is built from 14 residues. The V end was cut by 6 bases, the J end by 4 bases, with 15 bases between. Germline V gene sequence: CDR1 WNHNN, CDR2 SYGVQD (reference sequence). The DNA for the CDR3 is TGCGCCAGCAGCAAGGGAGGGGACCCCTATGGCTACACCTTC. Protein sequence: CASSKGGDPYGYTF.

The CDR3 DNA reads TGTGCCAGCAGCTTAGCCCCGGCTAAAAACATTCAGTACTTC. Amino acids: CASSLAPAKNIQYF. The rearrangement links TRBV7-2 to TRBJ2-4; D is undetermined. Germline V gives CDR1 SGHTA, CDR2 FQGNSA. The germline V and J ends were trimmed by 0 bases and 4 bases, with 7 bases remaining between them. The CDR3 loop spans 14 amino acids.

This clonotype was observed a single time. DNA for the CDR3: TGTGCCAGCAGTTACGGACGGGCGGGAGAGAGCAATCAGCCCCAGCATTTT. Translated, it gives CASSYGRAGESNQPQHF. The gene calls are TRBV6-2 or TRBV6-3 and TRBJ1-5; the D is unclear. Germline V CDR1 and CDR2: MNHEY, SVGEGT. The CDR3 runs 17 residues. The ends were cut back, 2 bases at V and 1 base at J, with 15 bases in the middle.

The J gene is TRBJ2-1, the V gene TRBV11-2; TRBD1 might be the D (6 bases). Trimming took 1 base from V and 9 from J, leaving 19 bases between them. CDR1 and CDR2 from the germline V gene are SGHAT and FQNNGV. The CDR3 runs to 16 residues. The CDR3 region has the DNA TGTGCCAGCAGCTTAGGATCACAGGGATATCTCAGTGAGCAGTTCTTC. Its translation: CASSLGSQGYLSEQFF. Full variable domain (missing parts from reference TRBV11-2 and TRBJ2-1): EAGVAQSPRYKIIEKRQSVAFWCNPISGHATLYWYQQILGQGPKLLIQFQNNGVVDDSQLPKDRFSAERLKGVDSTLKIQPAKLEDSAVYLCASSLGSQGYLSEQFFGPGTRLTVL.

The V call is TRBV5-4, the J call TRBJ2-3, with a weak D call TRBD2 (6 bases). Between the trimmed V and J ends, which lost 5 bases and 3 bases, there was a span of 13 bases. The CDR3 consists of 14 residues. Germline V lookup: CDR1 SGHNT, CDR2 YYREEE (reference sequence). The CDR3 nucleotides read TGTGCCAGCAGTGAACGGGGGAAAACAGATACGCAGTATTTT. Amino acids: CASSERGKTDTQYF.